The rows below give T cell receptor beta chains drawn from one sample of a study of shared clonotypes between healthy human individuals. Measured with immunoSEQ multiplex PCR; TCRdb has only the in-frame clones, and not every one. This table holds 1,500,000 or so clones, just under 99% found once. Sequencing input: naive CD4+ T cells sorted from blood. The source of these receptors is a man aged 30 to 45 in good health. CDR3s include the opening cysteine and the closing phenylalanine or tryptophan. The order of the fields is clone size, V gene, D gene, J gene, CDR3 DNA, CDR3 protein. A D gene is named only where the DNA matches it firmly. A clone size is listed for some rows: how often the clone was seen (once, few, many), or a class if it is expanded.

NA,TRBV2,NA,TRBJ1-2,TGTGCCAGCAACCCCCGGGACCGGCAAGGAGGCTACACCTTC,CASNPRDRQGGYTF
NA,TRBV2,NA,TRBJ2-7,TGTGCCAGCAGTGATTGGCCCCGGGATCCCTACGAGCAGTACTTC,CASSDWPRDPYEQYF
NA,TRBV18,NA,TRBJ2-1,TGTGCCAGCTCGCCTACTGACTACGTCTACAATGAGCAGTTCTTC,CASSPTDYVYNEQFF
NA,TRBV7-2,NA,TRBJ2-7,TGTGCCAGCAGCTTGCGGAACTCCTACGAGCAGTACTTC,CASSLRNSYEQYF
NA,TRBV11-3,TRBD1,TRBJ1-1,TGTGCCAGCAGCACAGGGGCGGCCACTGAAGCTTTCTTT,CASSTGAATEAFF
NA,TRBV11-2,TRBD1,TRBJ2-5,TGTGCCAGCAGCTTTTCAGGGGGTCAAGAGACCCAGTACTTC,CASSFSGGQETQYF
NA,TRBV5-4,TRBD2,TRBJ2-3,TGTGCCAGCAGCTTGAGACTAGCGGGAGTCACAGATACGCAGTATTTT,CASSLRLAGVTDTQYF
once,TRBV9,TRBD2,TRBJ2-3,TGTGCCAGCAGCGTAGGAGCGGGAGATAGGACAGATACGCAGTATTTT,CASSVGAGDRTDTQYF
once,TRBV27,TRBD2,TRBJ2-7,TGTGCCAGCACTTCACCGTCCAAGCGGGGCTACTCCTACGAGCAGTACTTC,CASTSPSKRGYSYEQYF
NA,TRBV6-4,NA,TRBJ1-2,TGTGCCTCGCGGCCGGAACCATTTAACTATGGCTACACCTTC,CASRPEPFNYGYTF
NA,TRBV10-3,NA,TRBJ2-1,TGTGCCATCAGTGAGTCGGGGCAGCGACCGAGCTCCTACAATGAGCAGTTCTTC,CAISESGQRPSSYNEQFF
NA,TRBV5-1,NA,TRBJ2-7,TGCGCCAGCAGCTTGTATGAAGGGATCGAGCAGTACTTC,CASSLYEGIEQYF
NA,TRBV4-3,TRBD2,TRBJ2-3,TGCGCCAGCAGCCAAGGTACTAGCGGAGTCACAGATACGCAGTATTTT,CASSQGTSGVTDTQYF
once,TRBV30,TRBD2,TRBJ2-5,TGTGCCTGGAGAGGGGCGGGGGGCAGGTTGTCTGAGACCCAGTACTTC,CAWRGAGGRLSETQYF
once,TRBV15,NA,TRBJ1-1,TGTGCCACCAGCAGAGGGCAGGGCCCTTGGGACACTGAAGCTTTCTTT,CATSRGQGPWDTEAFF
NA,TRBV29-1,NA,TRBJ1-1,TGCAGCTCTGGGGACACTGTTAACACTGAAGCTTTCTTT,CSSGDTVNTEAFF
NA,TRBV14,NA,TRBJ2-2,TGTGCCGGGCAGACCGGTCCGGCGAACACCGGGGAGCTGTTTTTT,CAGQTGPANTGELFF
NA,TRBV9,TRBD1,TRBJ2-7,TGTGCCAGCAGCGTACAGGGACAGCCCACTGGTGAGCAGTACTTC,CASSVQGQPTGEQYF
NA,TRBV5-4,NA,TRBJ2-5,TGTGCCAGCAGCCCCGGGACTGGGGACGGGAAGACCCAGTACTTC,CASSPGTGDGKTQYF
NA,TRBV7-2,NA,TRBJ2-2,TGTGCCAGCAGCCCCCGACAGGCCGGGGAGCTGTTTTTT,CASSPRQAGELFF
once,TRBV7-2,NA,TRBJ1-2,TGTGCCAGCAGCTTTGGTCTCCTGAGCCGGGGAATCTACACCTTC,CASSFGLLSRGIYTF
NA,TRBV6-5,TRBD1,TRBJ2-7,TGTGCCAGCAGTTCTTGGGTGGACAGGGGCACCTACGAGCAGTACTTC,CASSSWVDRGTYEQYF
NA,TRBV5-1,TRBD2,TRBJ2-7,TGCGCCAGCAGGGGCGGGAGCGGATACGAGCAGTACTTC,CASRGGSGYEQYF
once,TRBV5-1,TRBD2,TRBJ2-1,TGCGCCAGCACCCCTTTAGCGGGAGGATACAATGAGCAGTTCTTC,CASTPLAGGYNEQFF
NA,TRBV27,NA,TRBJ2-3,TGTGCCAGCAGTTACAATAGGGATACGCAGTATTTT,CASSYNRDTQYF
NA,TRBV5-4,TRBD2,TRBJ2-1,TGTGCCAGCAGCATACCCAGCGGGAGGAGCTCCTACAATGAGCAGTTCTTC,CASSIPSGRSSYNEQFF
NA,TRBV7-2,TRBD2,TRBJ2-7,TGTGCCAGCAGCTTAACGAGGACTAGCGGCTACGAGCAGTACTTC,CASSLTRTSGYEQYF
NA,TRBV18,TRBD2,TRBJ2-1,TGTGCCAGCTCACAACCGGGACTAGCGGGAGTCGAGCAGTTCTTC,CASSQPGLAGVEQFF
NA,TRBV11-3,NA,TRBJ1-1,TGTGCCAGCAGCTTGGAGTGGAACACTGAAGCTTTCTTT,CASSLEWNTEAFF
NA,TRBV18,NA,TRBJ1-5,TGTGCCAGCTCCCCCGTTAGTGGAAACAATCAGCCCCAGCATTTT,CASSPVSGNNQPQHF
NA,TRBV13,NA,TRBJ1-1,TGTGCCAGCACTGAGGGGGGAAGGAACACTGAAGCTTTCTTT,CASTEGGRNTEAFF
NA,TRBV7-2,TRBD2,TRBJ2-7,TGTGCCAGCAGCCCCTTTGGGCGGGGGTTCTCCTACGAGCAGTACTTC,CASSPFGRGFSYEQYF
NA,TRBV4-1,NA,TRBJ1-5,TGCGCCAGCAGCCAAGTGGTGGGGGCTGGTAATCAGCCCCAGCATTTT,CASSQVVGAGNQPQHF
NA,TRBV11-3,TRBD1,TRBJ2-5,TGTGCCAGCAGCTCACGGGCAACAGGGGTTGGAGAGACCCAGTACTTC,CASSSRATGVGETQYF
NA,TRBV5-1,NA,TRBJ2-5,TGCGCCAGCAGTTCGCTGGGGCAGTACCAAGAGACCCAGTACTTC,CASSSLGQYQETQYF
NA,TRBV27,TRBD1,TRBJ1-1,TGTGCCAGCAGTTTTAGAAGGGACAGGGTAAACACTGAAGCTTTCTTT,CASSFRRDRVNTEAFF
NA,TRBV2,TRBD1,TRBJ2-7,TGTGCCAGCAGGGAGACAGGGCTGGGCGAGCAGTACTTC,CASRETGLGEQYF
NA,TRBV28,TRBD2,TRBJ2-2,TGTGCCAGCATCACATTAGCGGGATCGAACACCGGGGAGCTGTTTTTT,CASITLAGSNTGELFF
NA,TRBV27,NA,TRBJ2-6,TGTGCCAGCAGCCCCCTTCAAGGGTTGGGTTCTGGGGCCAACGTCCTGACTTTC,CASSPLQGLGSGANVLTF
NA,TRBV6-5,TRBD1,TRBJ2-1,TGTGCCAGCAGTTACTCTGGACAGGGTGTCCGTGAGCAGTTCTTC,CASSYSGQGVREQFF
once,TRBV4-3,NA,TRBJ1-2,TGCGCCAGCAGCCAAGAAATCGTGGCTCGAAACTATGGCTACACCTTC,CASSQEIVARNYGYTF
NA,TRBV19,NA,TRBJ2-6,TGTGCCGGAATCTCTGGGGCCAACGTCCTGACTTTC,CAGISGANVLTF
NA,TRBV28,NA,TRBJ2-3,TGTGCCGTCATCGGAATGGGGGGACCAGATACGCAGTATTTT,CAVIGMGGPDTQYF
NA,TRBV29-1,NA,TRBJ2-1,TGCAGCGCTCTAAACGTCCCGGGGACAAATGAGCAGTTCTTC,CSALNVPGTNEQFF
NA,TRBV7-2,NA,TRBJ1-5,TGTGCCAGCAGCTTACTGGGGACTGATCAGCCCCAGCATTTT,CASSLLGTDQPQHF
NA,TRBV29-1,NA,TRBJ2-3,TGCAGCGAGGTGTGGGGGAATACGCAGTATTTT,CSEVWGNTQYF
NA,TRBV5-1,NA,TRBJ1-4,TGCGCCAGCAGCTCGTTTCTAGCAACTAATGAAAAACTGTTTTTT,CASSSFLATNEKLFF
NA,TRBV10-2,TRBD1,TRBJ2-2,TGCGCCAGCAGTGAACAGGGGACGAACACCGGGGAGCTGTTTTTT,CASSEQGTNTGELFF
NA,TRBV9,TRBD2,TRBJ2-1,TGTGCCAGCAGCGTAGGAGCGGGAGCATCCTACAATGAGCAGTTCTTC,CASSVGAGASYNEQFF
NA,TRBV4-3,TRBD1,TRBJ2-1,TGCGCCAGCAGCCACTTAACCCGGGACAGGGGGTTGGGTGAGCAGTTCTTC,CASSHLTRDRGLGEQFF
NA,TRBV20-1,NA,TRBJ2-7,TGCAGTACAGAGTCGGGGAGCGAGCAGTACTTC,CSTESGSEQYF